The sequence of this T cell receptor (beta chain) was determined in a study of sequential checkpoint blockade in melanoma. The table came from immunoSEQ multiplex PCR; TCRdb's copy has only in-frame clones and leaves some out. The table shows about 18,000 clones, with less than 30% occurring only once. Regarding treatment: randomized to nivolumab then ipilimumab (arm A) or the reverse (arm B). Germline values: CDR1 SGHNT, CDR2 YENEEA. V dropped 6 bases and J dropped 1 base, with 13 bases sitting between them. The CDR3 totals 15 residues. The receptor was isolated from a human donor with melanoma. Sequenced material: tumor tissue (inferred from file names), taken from a patient given nivolumab and ipilimumab in sequence. The chain couples TRBV11-3 to TRBJ1-5; the D gene is possibly TRBD1 (6 bases). DNA of the CDR3: TGTGCCAGCAGTTTTCACAGGGAGAGCAATCAGCCCCAGCATTTT. It translates to CASSFHRESNQPQHF.